This TCR beta chain was observed in a study of beta chain features in type 1 diabetes. In this sample, this clone turned up many times. Expressed TCRB transcripts were sequenced after all isolated RNA was converted to cDNA. Sequencing used immunoSEQ multiplex PCR; TCRdb keeps in-frame clones, though not all of them. The sample contains about 220,000 clones, roughly 11% of which appear only once. The germline gives CDR1 SQVTM, CDR2 ANQGSEA. V lost 6 bases, J lost 3 bases, and 5 bases stayed unmatched. The CDR3 totals 13 residues. The chain joins TRBV29-1 to TRBJ2-3; 8 nucleotides align to TRBD1. Sequencing was carried out using central memory CD4+ T cells from blood. The receptor's source is a man between 18 and 35 years old in good health. The CDR3, as DNA: TGCAGCGTCTGGACAGGGCGGACAGATACGCAGTATTTT. It yields the protein CSVWTGRTDTQYF.